Presented here are 10 T cell receptor beta chains from one specimen sequenced in a study of T-cell memory formation after mild COVID-19. One entry per CDR3 protein results from TCRdb running MiXCR on the 5' RACE reads. The sample has under 300,000 distinct CDR3 sequences, roughly 18% seen once; the top ten hold around 23%. The sequenced material came from PBMCs or a T cell subset sorted from them (not recorded which). These TCRs come from a man younger than 30 who had mild COVID-19 (a few samples of this study predate the infection). Cell type and time point are not known.

This clonotype was counted many times. This chain uses TRBV12-3 or TRBV12-4 with TRBJ1-2; perhaps TRBD1 as D (5 bases). The V end was cut by 5 bases, the J end by 5 bases, with 21 bases between. The CDR3 consists of 16 residues. Here the CDR3 reads CASSPSPGLLLYGYTF. The CDR3 nucleotides read TGTGCCAGCAGTCCGAGCCCGGGACTCCTCCTATATGGCTACACCTTC.

This clonotype was detected a few times. The chain has TRBV19 and TRBJ2-5, with D perhaps matching TRBD1 or TRBD2 (5 bases each). V dropped 6 bases and J dropped 5 bases, with 13 bases sitting between them. The CDR3 is 13 residues long. Germline V gene data show CDR1 as LNHDA and CDR2 as SQIVND (reference sequence). Here the CDR3 reads CASRGRRRETQYF. For the CDR3, the DNA is TGTGCCAGTAGGGGACGTCGACGGGAGACCCAGTACTTC.

A few counts support this clonotype. The chain is built from TRBV27 and TRBJ2-3; possible D gene TRBD2, 5 bases. CDR3 length: 15 residues. Trimming shortened V by 0 bases and J by 4 bases, and 11 bases separated the two germline ends. CDR1 is MNHEY, CDR2 SMNVEV, per germline (reference sequence). The CDR3 loop reads CASSLSPRAPDTQYF. CDR3 DNA: TGTGCCAGCAGTTTATCTCCGAGGGCACCAGATACGCAGTATTTT.

This clonotype appeared a few times. This sequence joins TRBV5-4 and TRBJ2-3; D is unresolved. Trimming pared 0 bases from V and 2 bases from J, leaving 7 bases between. The CDR3 totals 14 residues. CDR1 is SGHNT, CDR2 YYREEE, per germline (reference sequence). DNA of the CDR3: TGTGCCAGCAGCTTGGTTCCCTACACAGATACGCAGTATTTT. This translates into CASSLVPYTDTQYF.

This chain links TRBV7-9 with TRBJ1-2, with D maybe TRBD1 (6 bases). Germline assignment: CDR1 SEHNR and CDR2 FQNEAQ (reference sequence). CDR3 length: 14 residues. Trimming removed 5 bases at V and 5 bases at J, with 15 bases between. In DNA form, the CDR3 reads TGTGCCAGCAGCGGGGGACACGGAATATATGGCTACACCTTC. The encoded protein is CASSGGHGIYGYTF.

This clonotype was picked up many times. The V gene is TRBV6-6, the J gene TRBJ2-1, with D possibly being TRBD1 (6 bases). Germline V lookup: CDR1 MNHNY, CDR2 SVGAGI (reference sequence). The CDR3 is 17 residues long. Trimming removed 5 bases at V and 7 bases at J, with 24 bases between. CDR3 coding DNA: TGTGCCAGCAGTCTTAGAAACAGGGCCGCAAGTGAGAATGAGCAGTTCTTC. Translation gives CASSLRNRAASENEQFF.

Many counts were recorded for this clonotype. The chain carries TRBV27 and TRBJ1-5, with 9 positions matching TRBD1. The J segment lost 9 bases and the V segment lost 6 bases, leaving 9 bases of the junction unmatched. The CDR3 consists of 14 residues. Germline assignment: CDR1 MNHEY and CDR2 SMNVEV (reference sequence). The CDR3 DNA sequence: TGTGCCAGCAGCAAGGGACAGGGTGGGTCGCCCCAGCATTTT. As protein: CASSKGQGGSPQHF.

The gene calls are TRBV11-3 and TRBJ1-1; D gene ambiguous. Germline-derived CDR1 and CDR2 are SGHNT and YENEEA. There are 15 residues in the CDR3. V was cut by 5 bases and J by 0 bases, with 13 bases left in between. In DNA form, the CDR3 reads TGTGCCAGCAGCCCGGGAGGCAGTTTGAACACTGAAGCTTTCTTT. It translates to CASSPGGSLNTEAFF. Filled out from reference TRBV11-3 and TRBJ1-1, the complete variable domain reads EAGVVQSPRYKIIEKKQPVAFWCNPISGHNTLYWYLQNLGQGPELLIRYENEEAVDDSQLPKDRFSAERLKGVDSTLKIQPAELGDSAVYLCASSPGGSLNTEAFFGQGTRLTVV.

V gene TRBV2 combines with J gene TRBJ2-5, with 8 bases aligning to TRBD1. The CDR3 has 14 residues. Trimming at V came to 10 bases and at J to 4 bases, leaving 11 bases not matched to a gene. Germline lookup yields CDR1 SNHLY and CDR2 FYNNEI. CDR3 in DNA: TGTGCCACCCGGGGTACCGACAGGGGAGAGACCCAGTACTTC. The encoded protein is CATRGTDRGETQYF.

Here the CDR3 DNA reads TGCAGTGCTAGAGATTACAGATACGAGCAGTACTTC. Its translation is CSARDYRYEQYF. The gene calls are TRBV20-1 and TRBJ2-7, with D hard to call. CDR3 length equals 12 residues. Trimming stripped 0 bases from V and 4 bases from J, with 7 bases between. Germline CDR1 DFQATT, CDR2 SNEGSKA (reference sequence).